This TCR beta chain was sequenced for a study of blood T cell repertoires in COVID-19. Study-wide background: The analysed material was cDNA or gDNA that came from T cells, B-cell-depleted T cells, or PBMCs.

Original analysis: Amplification from reference gene primers served as the basis for estimated nucleated cell counts. Data came from immunoSEQ multiplex PCR; TCRdb stores just in-frame clones and leaves some out. V, J and clone size derive from that table, while D and trimming were established from the DNA sequence. The table shows 250,000 to 300,000 clones, with about 89% occurring only once. Germline-derived CDR1 and CDR2 are SGHNT and YYREEE (reference sequence). The CDR3 covers 13 residues. With 4 bases removed from V and 4 bases from J, the gap between germline ends came to 9 bases. V and J are TRBV5-4 and TRBJ2-1, with D perhaps TRBD1 (6 bases). The clonotype comes from a woman aged 55-69 years with acute or convalescent COVID-19. What was sequenced was peripheral blood. The CDR3 reads CASSLTGYNEQFF. The CDR3 DNA is TGTGCCAGCAGCCTCACAGGGTACAATGAGCAGTTCTTC. The complete variable domain, with remaining parts taken from reference TRBV5-4 and TRBJ2-1, reads ETGVTQSPTHLIKTRGQQVTLRCSSQSGHNTVSWYQQALGQGPQFIFQYYREEENGRGNFPPRFSGLQFPNYSSELNVNALELDDSALYLCASSLTGYNEQFFGPGTRLTVL.